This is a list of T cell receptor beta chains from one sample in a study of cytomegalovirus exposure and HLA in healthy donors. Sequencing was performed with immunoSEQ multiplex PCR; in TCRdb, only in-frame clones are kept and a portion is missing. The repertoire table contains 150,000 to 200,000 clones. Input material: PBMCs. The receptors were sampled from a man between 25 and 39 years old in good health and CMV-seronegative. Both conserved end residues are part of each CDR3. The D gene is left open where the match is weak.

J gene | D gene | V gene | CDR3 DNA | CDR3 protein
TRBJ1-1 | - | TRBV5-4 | TGTGCCAGCAGCTTTTTAGACAGCATGAACACTGAAGCTTTCTTT | CASSFLDSMNTEAFF
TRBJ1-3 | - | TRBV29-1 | TGCAGCGTTGACAGGGACTCTGGAAACACCATATATTTT | CSVDRDSGNTIYF
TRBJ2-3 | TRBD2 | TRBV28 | TGTGCCAGCGGCGTTAGCGGGGATATCGCGGGTACGCAGTATTTT | CASGVSGDIAGTQYF
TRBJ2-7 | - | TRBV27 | TGTGCCAGCAGTTTAATTGGCGGAATCGACGAGCAGTACTTC | CASSLIGGIDEQYF
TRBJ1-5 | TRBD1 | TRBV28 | TGTGCCAGCAGTCCCCAGACAGGGCTGAGCAATCAGCCCCAGCATTTT | CASSPQTGLSNQPQHF
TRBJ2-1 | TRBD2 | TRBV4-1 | TGCGCCAGCAGCCAAGGACTAGCGGGAGTCTATGAGCAGTTCTTC | CASSQGLAGVYEQFF
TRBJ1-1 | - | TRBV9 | TGTGCCAGCACCAGGGCGGTAAACACTGAAGCTTTCTTT | CASTRAVNTEAFF
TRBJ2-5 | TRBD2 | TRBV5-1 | TGCGCCAGCAGCTTAATCAGCGGGAGTCAAGAGACCCAGTACTTC | CASSLISGSQETQYF
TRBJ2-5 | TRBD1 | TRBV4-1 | TGCGCCAGCAGCCCCGGGACAGGGGGATTGGAGACCCAGTACTTC | CASSPGTGGLETQYF
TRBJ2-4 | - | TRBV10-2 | TGCGCCAGCAGTGATGGGCAGGGTGAAGACATTCAGTACTTC | CASSDGQGEDIQYF
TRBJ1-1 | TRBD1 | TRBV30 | TGTGCCTGGAATAGGGACAGGGTAGGAGACACTGAAGCTTTCTTT | CAWNRDRVGDTEAFF
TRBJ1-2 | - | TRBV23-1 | TGCGCCAGCAGTTTGGGGGACAAAAATACTAACTATGGCTACACCTTC | CASSLGDKNTNYGYTF
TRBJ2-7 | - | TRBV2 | TGTGCCAGCAGGGAGGGAAGAGCGCTCTACGAGCAGTACTTC | CASREGRALYEQYF
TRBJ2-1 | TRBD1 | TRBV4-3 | TGCGCCAGCAGCCAAGTAAATCAGGGACAGGGGGCGGATGAGCAGTTCTTC | CASSQVNQGQGADEQFF
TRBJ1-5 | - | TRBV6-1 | TGTGCCAGCTCTGCGGCACACTTCGGCAATCAGCCCCAGCATTTT | CASSAAHFGNQPQHF
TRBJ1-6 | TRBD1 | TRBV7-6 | TGTGCCAGCAGCCGGAAGGGACAGGGCGTATTGTCACCCCTCCACTTT | CASSRKGQGVLSPLHF
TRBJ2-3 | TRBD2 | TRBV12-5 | TGTGCTAGTGCCCCCGGACTAGCGGACAGCACAGATACGCAGTATTTT | CASAPGLADSTDTQYF
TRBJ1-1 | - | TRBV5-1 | TGCGCCAGCAGCTTACTGACAGGTGCGAACACTGAAGCTTTCTTT | CASSLLTGANTEAFF
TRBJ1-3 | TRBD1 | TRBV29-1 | TGCAGCGCAAGCCCTACAGGGGGAGGAAACACCATATATTTT | CSASPTGGGNTIYF
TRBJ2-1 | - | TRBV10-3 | TGTGCCATCAGTGAGTCGCAGGAGCAGTTCTTC | CAISESQEQFF
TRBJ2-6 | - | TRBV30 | TGTGCCCGGGCCGAGGGAGGTGGGGCCAACGTCCTGACTTTC | CARAEGGGANVLTF
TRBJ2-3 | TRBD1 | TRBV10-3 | TGTGCCACGGCGGGGACAGGGGTTGATGATACGCAGTATTTT | CATAGTGVDDTQYF
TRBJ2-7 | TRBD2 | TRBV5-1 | TGCGCCAGCAGCGCCCCGACTAGCGGGAGCTCCTACGAGCAGTACTTC | CASSAPTSGSSYEQYF
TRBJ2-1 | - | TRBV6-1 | TGTGCCAGCAGTGAAATCTTCGGACAGACCTACAATGAGCAGTTCTTC | CASSEIFGQTYNEQFF
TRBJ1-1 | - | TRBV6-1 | TGTGCCAGCAGTTCCGGGTTAGTCAACTCATTT | CASSSGLVNSF
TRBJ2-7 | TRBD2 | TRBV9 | TGTGCCAGCAGCGCCGGCCGGGGCGGGAGGGAATTTTCCTACGAGCAGTACTTC | CASSAGRGGREFSYEQYF
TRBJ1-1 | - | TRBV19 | TGTGCCAGTAGTAGCGTCGTAAACACTGAAGCTTTCTTT | CASSSVVNTEAFF
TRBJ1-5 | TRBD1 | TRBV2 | TGTGCCAGCGAAAGGGACAGATCTAGCAATCAGCCCCAGCATTTT | CASERDRSSNQPQHF
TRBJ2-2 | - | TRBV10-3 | TGTGCCATCAGTGGGGTTATGGGGGCGCGCAACACCGGGGAGCTGTTTTTT | CAISGVMGARNTGELFF
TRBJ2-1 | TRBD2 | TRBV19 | TGTGCCAGTAATCGAGCGGGAGTGGGAAATGAGCAGTTCTTC | CASNRAGVGNEQFF
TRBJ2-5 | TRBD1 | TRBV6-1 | TGTGCCAGCGGGACAGCGTCGTATGAGACCCAGTACTTC | CASGTASYETQYF
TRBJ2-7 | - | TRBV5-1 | TGCGCCAGCAGCTTCGGGATGGCGTCCTACGAGCAGTACTTC | CASSFGMASYEQYF
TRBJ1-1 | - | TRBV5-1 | TGCGCCAGCAACTATCCGGGGAACACTGAAGCTTTCTTT | CASNYPGNTEAFF
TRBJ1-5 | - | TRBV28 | TGTGCCAGCAGTTTAATCGGGGTTAGCCAGCCCCAGCATTTT | CASSLIGVSQPQHF
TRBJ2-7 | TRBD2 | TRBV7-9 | TGTGCCAGCAGCTTAGCTTATACTAGCGGGACGCCCTACGAGCAGTACTTC | CASSLAYTSGTPYEQYF
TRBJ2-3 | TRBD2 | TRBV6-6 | TGTGCCAGCACCAACGGGCGGGAGGCCACAGATACGCAGTATTTT | CASTNGREATDTQYF
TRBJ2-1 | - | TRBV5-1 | TGCGCCAGCAGCTTGGGTGGCAGCGCCTACAATGAGCAGTTCTTC | CASSLGGSAYNEQFF
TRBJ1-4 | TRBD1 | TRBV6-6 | TGTGCCAGCAGTGCCATACCCGGGACAGGGATCCGACTGTTTTTT | CASSAIPGTGIRLFF
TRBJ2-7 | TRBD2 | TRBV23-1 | TGCGCCAGCAGTCACCTAGCGGAGGACGTTTCCTACGAGCAGTACTTC | CASSHLAEDVSYEQYF
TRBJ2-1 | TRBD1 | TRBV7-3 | TGTGCCAGCAGCTTAACACCTGGACAGGACTACAATGAGCAGTTCTTC | CASSLTPGQDYNEQFF
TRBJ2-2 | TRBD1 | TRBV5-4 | TGTGCCAGCAGCATCCGACAGGGGGTTTACGCCGGGGAGCTGTTTTTT | CASSIRQGVYAGELFF
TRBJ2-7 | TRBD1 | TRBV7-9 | TGTGCCAGCAGCGGCGTGGGGACAGTCTCCTACGAGCAGTACTTC | CASSGVGTVSYEQYF
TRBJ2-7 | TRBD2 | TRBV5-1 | TGCGCCAGCAATACAGGGGTACTAGCGGGGCCCTACGAGCAGTACTTC | CASNTGVLAGPYEQYF
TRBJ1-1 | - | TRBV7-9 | TGTGCCAGCAGCTTAGACCGGGGCAGGGGAGACACTGAAGCTTTCTTT | CASSLDRGRGDTEAFF
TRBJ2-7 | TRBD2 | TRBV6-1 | TGTGCCAGCAGTGACCGGAGGACTAGCGGGAAGTACGAGCAGTACTTC | CASSDRRTSGKYEQYF